The 22 T cell receptor beta chains below come from one sample, sequenced in a study of blood T cell repertoires in COVID-19. TCRdb's table, derived via immunoSEQ multiplex PCR, lists solely in-frame clones and lacks some. The data hold more than 200,000 clones, with approximately 90% observed a single time. The sequencing input was peripheral blood. The receptors were sampled from a woman in her 30s with COVID-19, enrolled during active disease.

The chain links TRBV2 to TRBJ1-3; D unresolved. The CDR3 covers 14 residues. The V gene lost 8 bases and the J gene lost 0 bases, with 11 bases spanning the gap. Per the germline V gene, CDR1 is SNHLY and CDR2 is FYNNEI. The DNA for the CDR3 is TGTGCCAGCGGGGAAGTGCGCTCTGGAAACACCATATATTTT. It specifies CASGEVRSGNTIYF. Drawing the rest from reference TRBV2 and TRBJ1-3, the complete variable domain is EPEVTQTPSHQVTQMGQEVILRCVPISNHLYFYWYRQILGQKVEFLVSFYNNEISEKSEIFDDQFSVERPDGSNFTLKIRSTKLEDSAMYFCASGEVRSGNTIYFGEGSWLTVV.

This chain connects TRBV6-6 to TRBJ2-7; D not resolved. This CDR3 region has 14 residues. CDR1 MNHNY and CDR2 SVGAGI come from the germline V gene (reference sequence). Trimming removed 0 bases from V and 10 bases from J, with 16 bases in between. The CDR3 bases are TGTGCCAGCAGTTACTCGGGTCTCCGACTCGACCAGTACGTC. It is translated as CASSYSGLRLDQYV.

The chain carries TRBV2 and TRBJ1-3; 7 bases are a match to TRBD1. V trimming: 6 bases; J trimming: 4 bases; junction bases outside the gene matches: 12. The CDR3 spans 16 residues. The germline CDR1 and CDR2 sequences are SNHLY and FYNNEI. The chain's CDR3 is CASSRRQGFIGNTIYF. The DNA for the CDR3 is TGTGCCAGCAGCCGAAGACAGGGTTTCATAGGAAACACCATATATTTT.

The table lists this clone with a count of one. J is TRBJ1-4 and V is TRBV11-2, with D tentatively TRBD1 (6 bases). Trimming shortened V by 3 bases and J by 8 bases, and 13 bases separated the two germline ends. The germline V gene has CDR1 SGHAT and CDR2 FQNNGV. There are 14 residues in the CDR3. The CDR3 sequence is CASSLYREGEKLFF. The CDR3 DNA is TGTGCCAGCAGCTTGTACAGGGAGGGCGAAAAACTGTTTTTT.

This clone was counted at least ten times. J is TRBJ1-1 and V is TRBV5-8, with 10 bases identical to TRBD1. The CDR3 extends over 15 amino acids. V shed 4 bases, J shed 11 bases, and the junction held 14 bases outside the gene matches. CDR1 SGHTS and CDR2 YDEGEE come from the germline V gene. CDR3 in DNA: TGTGCCAGCAGCCATTGGACAGGGGGATTAGTGTGGGCTTTCTTT. Protein: CASSHWTGGLVWAFF.

The genes are TRBV29-1 and TRBJ1-2; D uncertain. The CDR3 sequence is 11 residues long. Looked up from germline, CDR1 is SQVTM and CDR2 is ANQGSEA. Trimming shortened V by 7 bases and J by 7 bases, and 13 bases separated the two germline ends. The CDR3 DNA is TGCAGCGCCCCCCACCTAGGTGGCTACACCTTC. Protein sequence: CSAPHLGGYTF.

V usage is TRBV4-2 and J usage is TRBJ1-3, with D possibly matching TRBD1 (6 bases). The CDR3 sequence is 16 residues long. The germline V gene has CDR1 LGHNA and CDR2 YNFKEQ. The V gene lost 1 base and the J gene lost 2 bases, with 12 bases spanning the gap. The CDR3 coding sequence is TGTGCCAGCAGCCAAGGGACACAGGGAGCTGGAAACACCATATATTTT. It encodes CASSQGTQGAGNTIYF.

This chain uses TRBV7-2 with TRBJ2-7, with 10 bases identical to TRBD2. This CDR3 has 16 residues. Germline CDR1 is SGHTA and CDR2 is FQGNSA. V gave up 0 bases and J gave up 6 bases; unmatched junction bases: 8. In DNA, the CDR3 is TGTGCCAGCAGCTTAGCCGCAGCGGGAGGGCCCGGCGAGCAGTACGTC. Translating it yields CASSLAAAGGPGEQYV.

This CDR3 is CASTGTRLGRAFF. In nucleotides, the CDR3 is TGTGCCAGCACCGGGACACGTCTAGGACGGGCTTTCTTT. The rearrangement links TRBV5-6 to TRBJ1-1; a possible D gene is TRBD1 (6 bases). Trimming shortened V by 6 bases and J by 11 bases, and 20 bases separated the two germline ends. CDR3 length equals 13 residues. Germline V gene data show CDR1 as SGHDT and CDR2 as YYEEEE.

The chain joins TRBV5-1 to TRBJ2-7; D may be TRBD1 (7 bases). This CDR3 comprises 15 residues. The germline CDR1 and CDR2 sequences are SGHRS and YFSETQ. The V end lost 4 bases, the J end lost 2 bases, and 16 bases lay between the germline ends. The CDR3 sequence: CASSQGGGGTYEQYF. The CDR3 DNA reads as TGCGCCAGCAGCCAGGGGGGAGGTGGGACCTACGAGCAGTACTTC.

This rearrangement joins TRBV7-2 to TRBJ2-4, with 8 bases fitting TRBD1. CDR1 is SGHTA, CDR2 FQGNSA, per germline. With 3 bases clipped from V and 5 bases from J, the junction kept 6 bases outside the gene matches. The CDR3 spans 15 residues. CDR3 protein: CASSFVQGAENIQYF. CDR3 nucleotide sequence: TGTGCCAGCAGCTTCGTTCAGGGGGCTGAAAACATTCAGTACTTC.

This sequence joins TRBV10-3 and TRBJ1-2, with D possibly matching TRBD1 (6 bases). The ends were cut back, 4 bases at V and 3 bases at J, with 12 bases in the middle. This CDR3 has 14 amino acids. The germline V gene has CDR1 ENHRY and CDR2 SYGVKD. CDR3 protein: CAISVPNRDYGYTF. The CDR3 coding sequence is TGTGCCATCAGTGTGCCAAACAGGGACTATGGCTACACCTTC.

J is TRBJ1-5 and V is TRBV19, with TRBD1 matching over 7 bases. With V trimmed by 3 bases and J by 5 bases, 4 bases remained unmatched. The CDR3 extends over 14 amino acids. Germline V lookup: CDR1 LNHDA, CDR2 SQIVND (reference sequence). CDR3 protein: CASSIGQEYQPQHF. The CDR3 DNA follows: TGTGCCAGTAGTATTGGACAGGAGTATCAGCCCCAGCATTTT.

This chain joins TRBV18 and TRBJ2-5; D uncertain. The germline V and J ends were trimmed by 0 bases and 6 bases, with 11 bases remaining between them. The germline CDR1 and CDR2 sequences are KGHSH and LQKENI. The CDR3 extends over 14 amino acids. CDR3 sequence reads: CASSPPATEQTQYF. In nucleotides, the CDR3 is TGTGCCAGCTCACCACCGGCAACAGAACAGACCCAGTACTTC.

This chain uses TRBV5-1 with TRBJ1-5, with D possibly being TRBD1 (6 bases). The CDR3 loop spans 16 amino acids. Germline V gives CDR1 SGHRS, CDR2 YFSETQ. The V end was cut by 4 bases, the J end by 1 base, with 15 bases between. CDR3 loop: CASSEQGLSSNQPQHF. CDR3 DNA: TGCGCCAGCAGCGAACAGGGTTTGAGCAGCAATCAGCCCCAGCATTTT.

This chain connects TRBV15 to TRBJ2-3, with TRBD2 matching over 8 bases. The CDR3 loop spans 13 amino acids. J lost 3 bases, V lost 7 bases, and 3 bases had no gene match. Germline CDR1 LNHNV, CDR2 YYDKDF (reference sequence). The CDR3 sequence: CATKREYTDTQYF. DNA of the CDR3: TGTGCCACCAAGCGGGAGTATACAGATACGCAGTATTTT.

The V gene is TRBV5-5, the J gene TRBJ2-1; TRBD1 agrees at 9 bases. Trimming cost V 4 bases and J 5 bases; bases outside gene matches: 7. CDR3 length: 15 amino acids. Germline assignment: CDR1 SGHKS and CDR2 YYEKEE (reference sequence). As DNA, the CDR3 is TGTGCCAGCAGCGACTCCGGGACAGGGCACAATGAGCAGTTCTTC. It yields the protein CASSDSGTGHNEQFF.

This clone is a singleton in its sample. The genes are TRBV30 and TRBJ1-4; unclear D gene. Germline V lookup: CDR1 GTSNPN, CDR2 SVGIG (reference sequence). The ends were cut back, 4 bases at V and 3 bases at J, with 9 bases in the middle. CDR3 length: 13 residues. Here the CDR3 reads CAWNLQANEKLFF. DNA of the CDR3: TGTGCCTGGAACCTTCAGGCTAATGAAAAACTGTTTTTT. Complete variable domain (other parts from reference TRBV30 and TRBJ1-4): SQTIHQWPATLVQPVGSPLSLECTVEGTSNPNLYWYRQAAGRGLQLLFYSVGIGQISSEVPQNLSASRPQDRQFILSSKKLLLSDSGFYLCAWNLQANEKLFFGSGTQLSVL.

This sequence joins TRBV5-1 and TRBJ2-5; 13 nucleotides line up with TRBD2. CDR3 length equals 17 residues. CDR1 is SGHRS and CDR2 is YFSETQ in the germline V gene. V trimming: 0 bases; J trimming: 5 bases; junction bases outside the gene matches: 7. This CDR3 reads CASSLALLAGGPETQYF. In DNA, the CDR3 is TGCGCCAGCAGCTTGGCCTTACTAGCGGGAGGGCCGGAGACCCAGTACTTC.

The V and J genes are TRBV7-7 and TRBJ2-7, with 9 positions matching TRBD2. Looked up from germline, CDR1 is SSHAT and CDR2 is FNYEAQ (reference sequence). This CDR3 is built from 15 residues. DNA for the CDR3: TGTGCTAGCAGCTTATTAGCGGGAGTCCCTGGCGAGCAGTACGTC. It specifies CASSLLAGVPGEQYV.

The rearrangement joins TRBV14 to TRBJ1-6; 9 bases agree with TRBD1. Trimming removed 3 bases from V and 4 bases from J; junction bases left unmatched: 4. The CDR3 loop spans 16 amino acids. The germline V gene encodes CDR1 SGHDN and CDR2 FVKESK. The CDR3 DNA reads as TGTGCCAGCAGCCAGTTGGACAGGGGTTATAATTCACCCCTCCACTTT. Its protein product is CASSQLDRGYNSPLHF.

This clone occurred once. The V gene is TRBV6-5, the J gene TRBJ1-1; D is uncertain. Looked up from germline, CDR1 is MNHEY and CDR2 is SVGAGI. The CDR3 extends over 14 amino acids. The V and J ends lost 6 bases and 0 bases respectively, with 11 bases between them. CDR3 protein: CASSPRRMNTEAFF. CDR3 bases: TGTGCCAGCAGCCCCCGGCGGATGAACACTGAAGCTTTCTTT.